Below, one T cell receptor (beta chain) is given with its context. Antigen: not known. This entry comes from a study of cytomegalovirus exposure and HLA in healthy donors. Study-level background: Out of approximately 170 million T cells, an earlier analysis found around 110 million unique TCR beta sequences in total.

Study-wide points: Serostatus for CMV was the only available immune exposure information. Specific recognition of CMV antigens was confirmed in vitro for a few chains (all CMV-associated).

Use of 60 Vbeta and 13 Jbeta primers characterized the PCR. Assay: immunoSEQ multiplex PCR; the TCRdb copy retains only in-frame clones and omits some. The data show around 120,000 clones, around 80% seen once. The specimen was PBMCs. The TCR was taken from a woman aged 40 to 50 in good health and CMV-seronegative.

CDR3 in amino acids: CASSPQLGPNTEAFF. CDR3 DNA: TGTGCCAGCAGTCCTCAGTTGGGCCCCAACACTGAAGCTTTCTTT. The chain combines TRBV27 with TRBJ1-1; D not certain. This CDR3 is built from 15 residues. CDR1 is MNHEY, CDR2 SMNVEV, per germline (reference sequence). V was shortened by 5 bases and J by 2 bases, with 15 bases between the two germline ends.